The entry that follows covers one T cell receptor beta chain sequence. Assay used: immunoSEQ multiplex PCR; TCRdb lists only in-frame clones, some missing. This sample has under 250,000 clones; around 90% occur once, and the top ten carry approximately 0.77%. These data are taken from a study of blood T cell repertoires in COVID-19. CDR1 MNHEY and CDR2 SVGAGI come from the germline V gene. This CDR3 region has 15 residues. Trimming shortened V by 2 bases and J by 7 bases, and 15 bases separated the two germline ends. The sequence came from a man aged 55 to 69 with COVID-19, enrolled during active disease. Sequencing used peripheral blood. The chain joins TRBV6-5 to TRBJ1-5; weak D call: TRBD1 (5 bases). Here the CDR3 DNA reads TGTGCCAGCAGTTACCGGTGGCAGGACATACAGCCCCAGCATTTT. The encoded protein is CASSYRWQDIQPQHF.